These 27 T cell receptor beta chains came from one sample sequenced in a study of T cell responses to AZD1222 COVID-19 vaccine. Assay used: immunoSEQ multiplex PCR; TCRdb lists only in-frame clones, some missing. The sample holds roughly 140,000 clones, about 92% seen once. The source was peripheral blood, collected 28 days after the second AZD1222 dose. Receptors originate from an adult who received the AZD1222 COVID-19 vaccine.

This CDR3 is CASSPRQDFSYEQYF. CDR3 coding DNA: TGTGCCAGCAGCCCCAGACAGGATTTCTCCTACGAGCAGTACTTC. The genes are TRBV25-1 and TRBJ2-7; a weak D match, TRBD1 (6 bases). The germline gives CDR1 MGHDK, CDR2 SYGVNS. V was cut by 6 bases and J by 0 bases, with 15 bases left in between. The CDR3 runs 15 residues.

The rearrangement links TRBV6-4 to TRBJ1-1; D gene uncertain. This CDR3 has 13 amino acids. V lost 4 bases and J 1 base, leaving 7 bases between the germline ends. Looked up from germline, CDR1 is MRHNA and CDR2 is SNTAGT. The CDR3 DNA sequence: TGTGCCAGCAGTGCCTCATGGAACACTGAAGCTTTCTTT. It codes for CASSASWNTEAFF.

The rearrangement joins TRBV27 to TRBJ2-1; D remains unclear. Trimming removed 2 bases from V and 2 bases from J, with 7 bases in between. Germline CDR1 MNHEY, CDR2 SMNVEV (reference sequence). This CDR3 region has 14 residues. The CDR3 DNA follows: TGTGCCAGCAGTTTAGCCTCGACCTACAATGAGCAGTTCTTC. It specifies CASSLASTYNEQFF.

The V gene is TRBV24-1, the J gene TRBJ2-5, with 7 nucleotides matching TRBD1. The junction had 4 bases not matched to a gene; V was cut back by 3 bases and J by 4 bases. This CDR3 comprises 14 residues. Germline V gene sequence: CDR1 KGHDR, CDR2 SFDVKD. The chain's CDR3 is CATSDVTGLETQYF. CDR3 DNA: TGTGCCACCAGTGATGTGACAGGGTTAGAGACCCAGTACTTC.

This clone showed up just once. This sequence joins TRBV5-1 and TRBJ1-2, with D unresolved. The CDR3 has 13 residues. With 0 bases removed from V and 6 bases from J, the gap between germline ends came to 9 bases. Germline-derived CDR1 and CDR2 are SGHRS and YFSETQ. CDR3 residues: CASSLETRDGYTF. The CDR3 nucleotides read TGCGCCAGCAGCTTGGAGACCCGTGATGGCTACACCTTC.

The chain couples TRBV7-2 to TRBJ1-1, with D unresolved. The CDR3 loop spans 13 amino acids. Trimming left V 4 bases short and J 7 bases short, with 13 bases between. CDR1 is SGHTA and CDR2 is FQGNSA in the germline V gene. CDR3: CASSSRNAVEAFF. CDR3 bases: TGTGCCAGCAGCTCCCGAAACGCAGTTGAAGCTTTCTTT.

The rearrangement links TRBV5-6 to TRBJ2-7; the D gene is possibly TRBD2 (6 bases). Looked up from germline, CDR1 is SGHDT and CDR2 is YYEEEE. The CDR3 is 13 residues long. Trimming took off 6 bases at V and 6 bases at J, with 16 bases between the two ends. DNA for the CDR3: TGTGCCAGCACCCTTGATCTGGGAGGCGAGCAGTACTTC. It is translated as CASTLDLGGEQYF.

The rearrangement links TRBV6-5 to TRBJ2-7; D not resolved. CDR3 size: 13 residues. From germline, CDR1 is MNHEY and CDR2 SVGAGI. With 0 bases removed from V and 3 bases from J, the gap between germline ends came to 6 bases. DNA for the CDR3: TGTGCCAGCAGTTACTCGGCCAGCTACGAGCAGTACTTC. Translation: CASSYSASYEQYF.

The chain has TRBV10-1 and TRBJ1-4, with D possibly being TRBD1 (5 bases). The CDR3 has 14 residues. With 3 bases removed from V and 5 bases from J, the gap between germline ends came to 10 bases. CDR1 is WNHNN and CDR2 is SYGVQD in the germline V gene (reference sequence). CDR3 DNA: TGCGCCAGCAGTGACTGGGGGATAAATGAAAAACTGTTTTTT. This gives the protein CASSDWGINEKLFF.

The chain uses TRBV9 and TRBJ2-1; D gene unclear. Trimming removed 0 bases at V and 0 bases at J, with 4 bases between. The CDR3 length is 14 residues. Germline CDR1 is SGDLS and CDR2 is YYNGEE. The CDR3 sequence: CASSVAGSYNEQFF. CDR3 DNA: TGTGCCAGCAGCGTAGCGGGCTCCTACAATGAGCAGTTCTTC. The full variable domain, in which reference TRBV9 and TRBJ2-1 provide the parts outside the CDR3, is DSGVTQTPKHLITATGQRVTLRCSPRSGDLSVYWYQQSLDQGLQFLIQYYNGEERAKGNILERFSAQQFPDLHSELNLSSLELGDSALYFCASSVAGSYNEQFFGPGTRLTVL.

The V call is TRBV11-2, the J call TRBJ1-2, with D perhaps TRBD1 (5 bases). CDR1 and CDR2 from the germline V gene are SGHAT and FQNNGV. The CDR3 has 16 amino acids. Trimming stripped 4 bases from V and 8 bases from J, with 23 bases between. The CDR3 reads CASSSIREGVLGGYTF. CDR3 bases: TGTGCCAGCAGCTCTATTAGGGAAGGGGTGCTGGGCGGCTACACCTTC.

The V and J genes are TRBV24-1 and TRBJ2-3; TRBD1 matches at 8 bases. This CDR3 is 17 amino acids long. V shed 1 base and J 1 base; nucleotides not matched to a gene: 6. CDR1 is KGHDR and CDR2 is SFDVKD in the germline V gene. In DNA form, the CDR3 reads TGTGCCACCAGTGATTTCCTCGACAGGGGCGGCACAGATACGCAGTATTTT. It specifies CATSDFLDRGGTDTQYF.

The chain employs TRBV19 and TRBJ1-1, with D possibly being TRBD1 (5 bases). V was shortened by 6 bases and J by 7 bases, with 21 bases between the two germline ends. Germline V lookup: CDR1 LNHDA, CDR2 SQIVND (reference sequence). This CDR3 has 15 residues. The DNA of the CDR3 is TGTGCCAGTAGCCCACTCCCGTCAGGGAACTATGAAGCTTTCTTT. Translated: CASSPLPSGNYEAFF. The whole variable domain, filled in from reference TRBV19 and TRBJ1-1, reads DGGITQSPKYLFRKEGQNVTLSCEQNLNHDAMYWYRQDPGQGLRLIYYSQIVNDFQKGDIAEGYSVSREKKESFPLTVTSAQKNPTAFYLCASSPLPSGNYEAFFGQGTRLTVV.

The chain carries TRBV20-1 and TRBJ2-5; possibly TRBD2 for D (5 bases). Trimming shortened V by 3 bases and J by 2 bases, and 10 bases separated the two germline ends. This CDR3 spans 13 amino acids. Germline V gene data show CDR1 as DFQATT and CDR2 as SNEGSKA (reference sequence). The CDR3, as DNA: TGCAGTGCTAGTGGACTGTATCAAGAGACCCAGTACTTC. This encodes CSASGLYQETQYF.

This chain uses TRBV12-3 or TRBV12-4 with TRBJ2-5; 7 nucleotides match TRBD1. The trim removed 7 bases at V and 1 base at J, leaving 3 bases unmatched. The CDR3 is made up of 13 amino acids. The CDR3 nucleotides read TGTGCCAGCAATGGACAGGCCCAAGAGACCCAGTACTTC. It codes for CASNGQAQETQYF.

The chain combines TRBV13 with TRBJ2-1, with TRBD2 matching over 9 bases. J was trimmed by 6 bases and V by 4 bases; bases with no gene match: 10. CDR3 length: 16 amino acids. CDR1 is PRHDT, CDR2 FYEKMQ, per germline (reference sequence). This CDR3 is CASSSPGGGRANEQFF. CDR3 in DNA: TGTGCCAGCAGCTCCCCTGGAGGCGGGAGGGCCAATGAGCAGTTCTTC.

V is TRBV28 and J is TRBJ1-1, with 10 nucleotides matching TRBD1. The V gene end was trimmed by 11 bases and the J gene end by 1 base; junction bases not matched to a gene: 7. CDR1 is MDHEN and CDR2 is SYDVKM in the germline V gene. The CDR3 is 14 residues long. The CDR3 DNA reads TGTGCCGGTCGACAGGGGGCGACGAACACTGAAGCTTTCTTT. This codes for CAGRQGATNTEAFF.

This chain uses TRBV24-1 with TRBJ2-2; D not resolved. The CDR3 has 15 amino acids. Germline loops: CDR1 KGHDR, CDR2 SFDVKD. V was pared by 4 bases and J by 2 bases, with 10 bases between. The CDR3 bases are TGTGCCACCAGTGAGACGACAAGTAACACCGGGGAGCTGTTTTTT. Encoded protein: CATSETTSNTGELFF.

The V and J genes are TRBV19 and TRBJ2-2, with 7 bases that match TRBD1. The ends lost 5 bases at V and 4 bases at J; junction bases unmatched: 4. This CDR3 has 14 residues. Germline CDR1 and CDR2: LNHDA and SQIVND (reference sequence). CDR3 protein: CASSVQGTTGELFF. The CDR3 region has the DNA TGTGCCAGTAGTGTACAGGGGACCACCGGGGAGCTGTTTTTT.

J is TRBJ2-7 and V is TRBV19; perhaps TRBD1 as D (5 bases). CDR3 size: 15 residues. The ends were cut back, 2 bases at V and 1 base at J, with 12 bases in the middle. Looked up from germline, CDR1 is LNHDA and CDR2 is SQIVND (reference sequence). CDR3 nucleotide sequence: TGTGCCAGTAGTATATGGGCAGGGTCGTCCTACGAGCAGTACTTC. As protein: CASSIWAGSSYEQYF.

This chain links TRBV5-5 with TRBJ2-7; 7 bases are shared with TRBD2. Germline CDR1 reads SGHKS; CDR2 reads YYEKEE (reference sequence). The CDR3 is 14 amino acids. V was pared by 2 bases and J by 3 bases, with 5 bases of the junction left unmatched. The CDR3 DNA is TGTGCCAGCAGCTTCGGGGGGAGGCTCTACGAGCAGTACTTC. This gives the protein CASSFGGRLYEQYF.

The chain uses TRBV3-1 (or the pseudogene TRBV3-2) and TRBJ2-5; D gene ambiguous. V lost 1 base and J lost 7, with 13 bases in between. The germline V gene has CDR1 LGHDT and CDR2 YNNKEL (reference sequence). This CDR3 comprises 14 residues. CDR3 in DNA: TGTGCCAGCAGCCAAGGTACGGGTCGGTGGACCCAGTACTTC. It is translated as CASSQGTGRWTQYF.

This clone was seen once. V usage is TRBV19 and J usage is TRBJ1-1; tentative D call: TRBD1 (5 bases). Germline lookup yields CDR1 LNHDA and CDR2 SQIVND (reference sequence). Trimming stripped 8 bases from V and 4 bases from J, with 20 bases between. CDR3 size: 15 residues. The CDR3 loop reads CASLGVPREVTEAFF. CDR3 in DNA: TGTGCCAGTCTGGGGGTCCCCAGGGAAGTCACTGAAGCTTTCTTT.

This clone was seen only once. The chain links TRBV27 to TRBJ1-6; no firm D call. V lost 2 bases to trimming and J lost 7 bases, with 15 bases between them. This CDR3 has 16 residues. Germline CDR1 MNHEY, CDR2 SMNVEV (reference sequence). CDR3 DNA sequence: TGTGCCAGCAGTTTACTTGTGCAGGATAACAATTCACCCCTCCACTTT. Its protein product is CASSLLVQDNNSPLHF.

The chain couples TRBV6-5 to TRBJ1-3; D unresolved. There are 12 residues in the CDR3. Trimming left V 10 bases short and J 0 bases short, with 7 bases between. Germline CDR1 is MNHEY and CDR2 is SVGAGI. The CDR3 here is CATLSSGNTIYF. The CDR3 nucleotides are TGTGCCACCCTAAGCTCTGGAAACACCATATATTTT.

This sequence joins TRBV19 and TRBJ2-3; 10 nucleotides line up with TRBD2. Germline V lookup: CDR1 LNHDA, CDR2 SQIVND (reference sequence). The V and J ends lost 3 bases and 6 bases, in that order; junction bases with no gene match: 9. The CDR3 covers 16 residues. The CDR3 here is CASSMGLAGEGDTQYF. DNA of the CDR3: TGTGCCAGTAGTATGGGGCTAGCGGGGGAAGGCGATACGCAGTATTTT.

This sequence joins TRBV9 and TRBJ2-2; 8 nucleotides match TRBD1. The V gene's germline CDR1 is SGDLS and CDR2 YYNGEE. The CDR3 has 17 residues. V was pared by 0 bases and J by 7 bases, with 11 bases of the junction left unmatched. This CDR3 is CASSVEQGAWDDGELFF. The CDR3 DNA follows: TGTGCCAGCAGCGTAGAGCAGGGGGCTTGGGATGACGGGGAGCTGTTTTTT.